The 3 T cell receptor beta chains reported below all come from one sample, sequenced in a study of T cells of healthy individuals (dated by TCRdb to 2016 to 2019). The library was generated by 5' RACE. The instrument given in TCRdb is Illumina MiSeq. The public reads were quality trimmed at Q25 with fastp and then assembled into clones with MiXCR by TCRdb, keeping productive beta chains. Rows are combined by CDR3 protein, so each entry shows the most common genes and DNA. The sample table shows approximately 89,000 distinct CDR3 sequences, and approximately 4.8% are seen once. The ten largest clonotypes hold about 7.5% of the sample. Every receptor here comes from a female donor in good health.

The table lists this clonotype with a few counts. The chain carries TRBV12-3 or TRBV12-4 and TRBJ1-1, with 9 positions matching TRBD1. V trimming: 5 bases; J trimming: 1 base; junction bases outside the gene matches: 2. The CDR3 sequence is 14 residues long. CDR3 in amino acids: CASSLDRGNTEAFF. CDR3 coding DNA: TGTGCCAGCAGTCTGGACAGGGGGAACACTGAAGCTTTCTTT.

This clonotype was counted ten times or more. J is TRBJ2-2 and V is TRBV5-1, with D possibly being TRBD1 (5 bases). This CDR3 is 14 amino acids long. Germline V gene sequence: CDR1 SGHRS, CDR2 YFSETQ. V was trimmed by 2 bases and J by 1 base, leaving 6 bases between them. CDR3 in amino acids: CASSLTGNTGELFF. Written as DNA, the CDR3 is TGCGCCAGCAGCTTAACAGGGAACACCGGGGAGCTGTTTTTT.

This clonotype appeared many times. This rearrangement joins TRBV27 to TRBJ2-1; D may be TRBD2 (5 bases). Germline V CDR1 and CDR2: MNHEY, SMNVEV (reference sequence). The CDR3 is 15 amino acids. V was clipped by 4 bases and J by 1 base, with 11 bases between them. CDR3 in DNA: TGTGCCAGCAGTTCCCTAGCAAGTTCCTACAATGAGCAGTTCTTC. Translated: CASSSLASSYNEQFF.